A selection of T cell receptor beta chains follows, all from one sample in a study of cytomegalovirus exposure and HLA in healthy donors. Measured with immunoSEQ multiplex PCR; TCRdb has only the in-frame clones, and not every one. The sample consists of 200,000 to 250,000 clones, under 90% of them appearing once. The sample was PBMCs. The receptors derive from a human donor in good health. Both conserved end residues are part of each CDR3. A D gene is named only where the DNA matches it firmly. Only some rows state a clone size, as once, few, many or a class for expanded clones.

TRBJ2-7	TRBD2	NA	TRBV5-1	CASSLGASGSYEQYF	TGCGCCAGCAGCTTGGGGGCTAGCGGATCCTACGAGCAGTACTTC
TRBJ1-1	TRBD1	NA	TRBV28	CASSSGQRNTEAFF	TGTGCCAGCAGTTCGGGACAGCGGAACACTGAAGCTTTCTTT
TRBJ2-3	NA	NA	TRBV19	CATAAQGSDTQYF	TGTGCCACCGCGGCTCAGGGGTCAGATACGCAGTATTTT
TRBJ2-7	NA	NA	TRBV28	CASSHSYEQYF	TGTGCCAGCAGTCACTCCTACGAGCAGTACTTC
TRBJ2-5	NA	once	TRBV7-6	CASSPEEAGPETQYF	TGTGCCAGCAGCCCCGAGGAGGCAGGTCCAGAGACCCAGTACTTC
TRBJ2-7	NA	NA	TRBV11-2	CASSARLTDRSYEQYF	TGTGCCAGCAGCGCCCGATTGACCGACAGATCCTACGAGCAGTACTTC
TRBJ2-2	NA	NA	TRBV7-9	CSSSLRESPGELFF	TGTTCCAGCAGCTTAAGGGAGTCTCCCGGGGAGCTGTTTTTT
TRBJ2-3	TRBD2	NA	TRBV13	CASSLAGGRDTQYF	TGTGCCAGCAGCTTAGCGGGAGGAAGGGATACGCAGTATTTT
TRBJ1-5	NA	NA	TRBV19	CASSIRLRYSNQPQHF	TGTGCCAGTAGTATTCGTCTGCGGTATAGCAATCAGCCCCAGCATTTT
TRBJ1-5	NA	NA	TRBV7-6	CASSTDWRQPQHF	TGTGCCAGCAGCACGGACTGGCGGCAGCCCCAGCATTTT
TRBJ2-3	NA	NA	TRBV2	CASSYSVDTQYF	TGTGCCAGCAGTTATAGTGTCGATACGCAGTATTTT